The 22 T cell receptor beta chains reported below all come from one sample, sequenced in a study of T cell responses to AZD1222 COVID-19 vaccine. Profiled with immunoSEQ multiplex PCR; TCRdb holds only in-frame clones, not every one. The sample contains roughly 100,000 clones, about 91% of which appear only once. The input for sequencing was peripheral blood, taken on day 0 of AZD1222 vaccination. Receptors were obtained from an adult in good health.

The rearrangement uses TRBV11-2 and TRBJ2-2, with D possibly being TRBD1 (6 bases). Germline V gene data show CDR1 as SGHAT and CDR2 as FQNNGV. The CDR3 extends over 13 amino acids. Trimming stripped 6 bases from V and 5 bases from J, with 10 bases between. Here the CDR3 reads CASRVTGTGELFF. The CDR3 region has the DNA TGTGCCAGCAGAGTTACAGGGACCGGGGAGCTGTTTTTT.

J is TRBJ2-3 and V is TRBV6-5, with D perhaps TRBD2 (6 bases). CDR3 length: 13 residues. The germline V and J ends were trimmed by 6 bases and 4 bases, with 11 bases remaining between them. Germline CDR1 reads MNHEY; CDR2 reads SVGAGI. The CDR3 here is CASREGGSDTQYF. In DNA, the CDR3 is TGTGCCAGCAGGGAGGGTGGGTCAGATACGCAGTATTTT.

The V and J genes are TRBV2 and TRBJ1-1; D is undetermined. Germline V gene data show CDR1 as SNHLY and CDR2 as FYNNEI. This CDR3 has 14 residues. The germline V and J ends were trimmed by 3 bases and 5 bases, with 13 bases remaining between them. The CDR3 DNA follows: TGTGCCAGCAGTGAGGAGAGGAGTGCAACTGAAGCTTTCTTT. This codes for CASSEERSATEAFF.

The chain links TRBV11-3 to TRBJ2-2; D is perhaps TRBD1 (6 bases). This CDR3 region has 14 residues. V lost 5 bases and J lost 7, with 14 bases in between. Looked up from germline, CDR1 is SGHNT and CDR2 is YENEEA. The CDR3 sequence: CASSRRTGIGELFF. The CDR3 DNA is TGTGCCAGCAGCCGAAGAACAGGGATCGGGGAGCTGTTTTTT.

The J gene is TRBJ1-3, the V gene TRBV6-1, with D hard to call. V was clipped by 2 bases and J by 0 bases, with 8 bases between them. The CDR3 sequence is 15 residues long. CDR1 and CDR2 (germline): MNHNS, SASEGT. This CDR3 is CASSENEFSGNTIYF. Written as DNA, the CDR3 is TGTGCCAGCAGTGAAAACGAATTCTCTGGAAACACCATATATTTT.

V is TRBV6-5 and J is TRBJ2-1; the D gene is possibly TRBD1 (6 bases). The CDR3 spans 13 residues. Per germline, CDR1 MNHEY and CDR2 SVGAGI. The V gene lost 8 bases and the J gene lost 8 bases, with 16 bases spanning the gap. The CDR3 DNA sequence: TGTGCCAGCGGACGAACAGGGTATGATGAGCAGTTCTTC. Translation: CASGRTGYDEQFF.

This clone was found once. This chain connects TRBV19 to TRBJ2-2; 11 nucleotides match TRBD1. CDR3 length equals 15 residues. Germline V lookup: CDR1 LNHDA, CDR2 SQIVND (reference sequence). Unmatched junction bases numbered 8, after V lost 7 bases and J lost 7 bases. The CDR3 protein is CASKIGQGASGELFF. In DNA, the CDR3 is TGTGCCAGTAAAATTGGACAGGGGGCGAGCGGGGAGCTGTTTTTT. Full variable domain (missing parts from reference TRBV19 and TRBJ2-2): DGGITQSPKYLFRKEGQNVTLSCEQNLNHDAMYWYRQDPGQGLRLIYYSQIVNDFQKGDIAEGYSVSREKKESFPLTVTSAQKNPTAFYLCASKIGQGASGELFFGEGSRLTVL.

This clone was detected only once. The chain combines TRBV5-8 with TRBJ2-1; D gene unclear. Germline lookup yields CDR1 SGHTS and CDR2 YDEGEE. V was trimmed by 0 bases and J by 10 bases, leaving 8 bases between them. The CDR3 has 12 amino acids. The DNA for the CDR3 is TGTGCCAGCAGCTTGGTTTTGACAGAGCAGTTCTTC. Amino acid sequence: CASSLVLTEQFF.

The chain joins TRBV3-1 (or the pseudogene TRBV3-2) to TRBJ2-7; D call uncertain. In germline, CDR1 is LGHDT, CDR2 YNNKEL (reference sequence). The CDR3 spans 16 residues. V gave up 4 bases and J gave up 0 bases, with 16 bases separating them. CDR3 bases: TGTGCCAGCAGCCCCCGCAGGCTCATGTACTCCTACGAGCAGTACTTC. Translation: CASSPRRLMYSYEQYF.

V and J are TRBV2 and TRBJ1-2, with TRBD1 matching 8 bases. Germline lookup yields CDR1 SNHLY and CDR2 FYNNEI. V lost 2 bases and J lost 2; bases outside the gene matches: 1. There are 14 residues in the CDR3. The CDR3 coding sequence is TGTGCCAGCAGTGAACAGGGGGCAAACTATGGCTACACCTTC. This gives the protein CASSEQGANYGYTF.

The sample holds a few counts of this clone. This chain connects TRBV6-5 to TRBJ2-7; D may be TRBD1 (6 bases). The V end was cut by 10 bases, the J end by 3 bases, with 16 bases between. The CDR3 is 13 residues long. Germline-derived CDR1 and CDR2 are MNHEY and SVGAGI. DNA of the CDR3: TGTGCCACCATGGGGACACCAGGCTACGAGCAGTACTTC. This translates into CATMGTPGYEQYF.

This sequence joins TRBV19 and TRBJ1-2; D unclear. Trimming took 5 bases from V and 1 from J, leaving 20 bases between them. The CDR3 has 17 amino acids. CDR1 LNHDA and CDR2 SQIVND come from the germline V gene (reference sequence). The CDR3 here is CASSSRRGREFNYGYTF. The CDR3 bases are TGTGCCAGTAGTTCACGTAGAGGGAGGGAATTTAACTATGGCTACACCTTC.

This chain links TRBV19 with TRBJ1-1; 11 nucleotides match TRBD1. V lost 5 bases and J lost 1; bases outside the gene matches: 9. The CDR3 has 17 amino acids. Germline assignment: CDR1 LNHDA and CDR2 SQIVND (reference sequence). The CDR3, as DNA: TGTGCCAGTAGTGGAGGACAGGGGGCTTGGAAGAACACTGAAGCTTTCTTT. This gives the protein CASSGGQGAWKNTEAFF.

The chain has TRBV5-1 and TRBJ2-3, with D hard to call. The CDR3 covers 12 residues. Germline assignment: CDR1 SGHRS and CDR2 YFSETQ. Between the trimmed V and J ends, which lost 0 bases and 4 bases, there was a span of 3 bases. For the CDR3, the DNA is TGCGCCAGCAGCTTGGACTCAGATACGCAGTATTTT. Translation gives CASSLDSDTQYF.

The chain employs TRBV2 and TRBJ2-7; TRBD1 might be the D (6 bases). V lost 8 bases to trimming and J lost 5 bases, with 16 bases between them. The CDR3 sequence is 13 residues long. In germline, CDR1 is SNHLY, CDR2 FYNNEI. CDR3 protein: CASGLRGDNEQYF. In DNA, the CDR3 is TGTGCCAGCGGGCTTAGAGGGGACAACGAGCAGTACTTC.

The chain combines TRBV27 with TRBJ1-2; 10 bases align to TRBD1. The CDR3 totals 16 residues. J was trimmed by 6 bases and V by 0 bases; bases with no gene match: 7. Germline V gives CDR1 MNHEY, CDR2 SMNVEV (reference sequence). The CDR3 here is CASSLSPGQGVNGYTF. The CDR3 coding sequence is TGTGCCAGCAGTTTATCGCCCGGACAGGGGGTTAATGGCTACACCTTC.

This clone has only one observation. This sequence joins TRBV9 and TRBJ1-2, with TRBD1 as a possible D gene (6 bases). V lost 4 bases to trimming and J lost 8 bases, with 21 bases between them. Germline V gene sequence: CDR1 SGDLS, CDR2 YYNGEE. The length of the CDR3 is 15 residues. In nucleotides, the CDR3 is TGTGCCAGCAGCCCACTTGCCGGGGGGCGCGGGGGCTACACCTTC. Amino acids: CASSPLAGGRGGYTF.

This clone has a single count. This chain links TRBV7-6 with TRBJ2-7, with 9 positions matching TRBD1. CDR1 and CDR2 from the germline V gene are SGHVS and FNYEAQ. V was pared by 2 bases and J by 0 bases, with 5 bases of the junction left unmatched. The CDR3 has 16 amino acids. The CDR3 is CASSLFEGQGSYEQYF. The CDR3 DNA reads TGTGCCAGCAGCTTATTTGAGGGACAGGGCTCCTACGAGCAGTACTTC. The full variable domain, in which reference TRBV7-6 and TRBJ2-7 provide the parts outside the CDR3, is GAGVSQSPRYKVTKRGQDVALRCDPISGHVSLYWYRQALGQGPEFLTYFNYEAQQDKSGLPNDRFSAERPEGSISTLTIQRTEQRDSAMYRCASSLFEGQGSYEQYFGPGTRLTVT.

The chain recombines TRBV24-1 with TRBJ1-1, with D maybe TRBD1 (6 bases). Germline CDR1 reads KGHDR; CDR2 reads SFDVKD. This CDR3 comprises 16 residues. Between the trimmed V and J ends, which lost 6 bases and 5 bases, there was a span of 21 bases. The CDR3 protein is CATSFSRGKAYTEAFF. The CDR3 region has the DNA TGTGCCACCAGTTTCTCGAGGGGGAAAGCATATACTGAAGCTTTCTTT.

The genes are TRBV6-5 and TRBJ2-1; D is unresolved. Germline V gene lookup returns CDR1 MNHEY and CDR2 SVGAGI. The germline V and J ends were trimmed by 9 bases and 0 bases, with 15 bases remaining between them. This CDR3 is built from 15 residues. The CDR3 DNA reads as TGTGCCAGTCCCAAGGAGCTAAGCTCCTACAATGAGCAGTTCTTC. As protein: CASPKELSSYNEQFF.

As regards this clone: Compared with germline, one end of the junction differs, possibly owing to a read error. This chain links TRBV19 with TRBJ1-4; 8 nucleotides align to TRBD1. CDR3 size: 11 residues. Germline V lookup: CDR1 LNHDA, CDR2 SQIVND (reference sequence). DNA for the CDR3: TGCATTTCAGGGGGCAACGAAAAACTGTTTTTT. Protein: CISGGNEKLFF.

The rearrangement links TRBV7-3 to TRBJ2-3, with D possibly matching TRBD1 (6 bases). V lost 5 bases, J lost 6 bases, and 15 bases lay in between. The length of the CDR3 is 14 residues. Germline values: CDR1 SGHTA, CDR2 FQGTGA. The CDR3: CASSPMGAGDTQYF. The CDR3, as DNA: TGTGCCAGCAGCCCAATGGGGGCCGGGGATACGCAGTATTTT.